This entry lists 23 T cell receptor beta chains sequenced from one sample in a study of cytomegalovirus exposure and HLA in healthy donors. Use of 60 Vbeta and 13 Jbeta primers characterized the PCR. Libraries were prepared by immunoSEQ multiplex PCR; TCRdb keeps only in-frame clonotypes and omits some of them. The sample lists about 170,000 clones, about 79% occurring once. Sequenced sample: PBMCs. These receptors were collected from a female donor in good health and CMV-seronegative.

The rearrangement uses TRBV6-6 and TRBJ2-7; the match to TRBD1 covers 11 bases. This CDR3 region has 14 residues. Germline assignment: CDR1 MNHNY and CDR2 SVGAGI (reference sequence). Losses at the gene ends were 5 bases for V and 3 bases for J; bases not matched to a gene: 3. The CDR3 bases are TGTGCCAGCAGTAGGACAGGGGGCAACTACGAGCAGTACTTC. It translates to CASSRTGGNYEQYF.

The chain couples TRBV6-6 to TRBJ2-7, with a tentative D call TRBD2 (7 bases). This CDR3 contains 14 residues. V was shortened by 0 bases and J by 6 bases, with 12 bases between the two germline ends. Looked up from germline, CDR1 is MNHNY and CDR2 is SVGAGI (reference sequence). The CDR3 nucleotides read TGTGCCAGCAGTTACTCGGAGGGGGGGCGCGAGCAGTACTTC. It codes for CASSYSEGGREQYF.

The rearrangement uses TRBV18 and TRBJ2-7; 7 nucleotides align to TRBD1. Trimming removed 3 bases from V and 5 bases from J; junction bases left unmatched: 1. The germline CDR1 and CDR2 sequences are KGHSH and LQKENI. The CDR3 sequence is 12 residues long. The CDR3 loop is CASSPTGDEQYF. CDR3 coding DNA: TGTGCCAGCTCACCTACAGGGGACGAGCAGTACTTC.

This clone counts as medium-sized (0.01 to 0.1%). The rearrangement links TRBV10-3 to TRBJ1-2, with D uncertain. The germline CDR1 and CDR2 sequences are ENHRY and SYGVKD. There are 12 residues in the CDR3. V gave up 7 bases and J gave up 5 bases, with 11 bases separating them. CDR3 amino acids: CAINDGSYGYTF. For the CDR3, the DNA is TGTGCCATCAATGACGGGTCTTATGGCTACACCTTC.

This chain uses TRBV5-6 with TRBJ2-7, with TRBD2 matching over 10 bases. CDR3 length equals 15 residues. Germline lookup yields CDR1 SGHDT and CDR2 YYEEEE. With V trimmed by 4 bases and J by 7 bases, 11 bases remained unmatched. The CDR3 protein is CASSQTSGPLLEQYF. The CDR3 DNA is TGTGCCAGCAGCCAGACTAGCGGGCCTTTGTTGGAGCAGTACTTC.

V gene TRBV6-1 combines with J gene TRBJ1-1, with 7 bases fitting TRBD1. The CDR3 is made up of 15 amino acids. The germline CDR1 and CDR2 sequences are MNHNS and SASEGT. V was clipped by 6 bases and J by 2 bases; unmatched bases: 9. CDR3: CASSVRTGRNTEAFF. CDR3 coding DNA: TGTGCCAGCAGCGTGCGGACAGGAAGAAACACTGAAGCTTTCTTT.

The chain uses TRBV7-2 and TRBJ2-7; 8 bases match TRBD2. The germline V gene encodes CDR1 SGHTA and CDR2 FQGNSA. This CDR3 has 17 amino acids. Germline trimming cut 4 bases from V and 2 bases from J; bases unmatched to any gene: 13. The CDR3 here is CASSSLGGGLRPYEQYF. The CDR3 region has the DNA TGTGCCAGCAGCTCCCTCGGGGGGGGACTCCGCCCCTACGAGCAGTACTTC.

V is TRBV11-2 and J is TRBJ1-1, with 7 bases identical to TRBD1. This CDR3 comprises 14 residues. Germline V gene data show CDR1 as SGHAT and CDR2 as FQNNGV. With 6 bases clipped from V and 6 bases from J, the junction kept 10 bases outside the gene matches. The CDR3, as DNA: TGTGCCAGCAGGAAACAGGGGAATAGTGCTGAAGCTTTCTTT. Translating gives CASRKQGNSAEAFF.

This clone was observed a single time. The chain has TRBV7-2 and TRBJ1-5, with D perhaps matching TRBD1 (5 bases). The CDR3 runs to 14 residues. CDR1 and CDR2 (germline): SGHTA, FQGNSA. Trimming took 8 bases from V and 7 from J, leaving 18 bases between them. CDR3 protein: CASSRGGVGQPQHF. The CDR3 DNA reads TGTGCCAGCTCACGGGGGGGGGTCGGACAGCCCCAGCATTTT.

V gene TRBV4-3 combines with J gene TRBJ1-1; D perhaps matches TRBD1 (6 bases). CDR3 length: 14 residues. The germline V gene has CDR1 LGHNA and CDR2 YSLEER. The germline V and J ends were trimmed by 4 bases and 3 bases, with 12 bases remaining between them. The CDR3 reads CASSPQGLDTEAFF. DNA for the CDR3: TGCGCCAGCAGCCCCCAGGGGCTGGACACTGAAGCTTTCTTT.

The CDR3 loop is CASSETSGRGEQYF. CDR3 coding DNA: TGTGCCAGCAGTGAGACTAGCGGGAGGGGCGAGCAGTACTTC. V is TRBV28 and J is TRBJ2-7, with TRBD2 identical over 14 bases. The V gene end was trimmed by 5 bases and the J gene end by 6 bases; junction bases not matched to a gene: 3. Germline lookup yields CDR1 MDHEN and CDR2 SYDVKM. This CDR3 is built from 14 residues. The full variable domain, its missing parts supplied by reference TRBV28 and TRBJ2-7, is DVKVTQSSRYLVKRTGEKVFLECVQDMDHENMFWYRQDPGLGLRLIYFSYDVKMKEKGDIPEGYSVSREKKERFSLILESASTNQTSMYLCASSETSGRGEQYFGPGTRLTVT.

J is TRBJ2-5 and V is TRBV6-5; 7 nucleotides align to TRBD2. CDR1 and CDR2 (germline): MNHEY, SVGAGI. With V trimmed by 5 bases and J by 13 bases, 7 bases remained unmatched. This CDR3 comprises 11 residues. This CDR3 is CASSDRTRWYF. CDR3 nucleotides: TGTGCCAGCAGTGACCGGACTAGGTGGTACTTC.

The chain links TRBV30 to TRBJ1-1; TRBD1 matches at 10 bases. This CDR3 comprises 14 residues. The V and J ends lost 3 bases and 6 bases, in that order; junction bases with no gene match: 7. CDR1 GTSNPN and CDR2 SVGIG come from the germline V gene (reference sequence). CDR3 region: CAWRPGQGVPEAFF. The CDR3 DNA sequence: TGTGCCTGGAGGCCCGGACAGGGGGTCCCTGAAGCTTTCTTT. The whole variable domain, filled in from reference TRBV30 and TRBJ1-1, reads SQTIHQWPATLVQPVGSPLSLECTVEGTSNPNLYWYRQAAGRGLQLLFYSVGIGQISSEVPQNLSASRPQDRQFILSSKKLLLSDSGFYLCAWRPGQGVPEAFFGQGTRLTVV.

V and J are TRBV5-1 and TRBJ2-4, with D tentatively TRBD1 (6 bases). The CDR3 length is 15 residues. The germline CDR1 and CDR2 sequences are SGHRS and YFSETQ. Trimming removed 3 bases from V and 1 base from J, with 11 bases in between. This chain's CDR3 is CASSSPGAAKNIQYF. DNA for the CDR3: TGCGCCAGCAGCTCGCCAGGGGCCGCCAAAAACATTCAGTACTTC.

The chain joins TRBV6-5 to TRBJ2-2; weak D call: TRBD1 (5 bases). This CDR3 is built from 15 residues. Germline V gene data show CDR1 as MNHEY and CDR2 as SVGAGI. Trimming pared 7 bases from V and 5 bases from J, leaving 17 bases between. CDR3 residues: CASKRGLFLTGELFF. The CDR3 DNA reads TGTGCCAGCAAAAGGGGCCTTTTTTTGACCGGGGAGCTGTTTTTT.

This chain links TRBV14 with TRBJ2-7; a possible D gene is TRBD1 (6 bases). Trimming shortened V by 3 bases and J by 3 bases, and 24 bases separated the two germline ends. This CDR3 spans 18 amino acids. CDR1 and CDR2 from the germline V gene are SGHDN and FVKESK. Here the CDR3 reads CASSQGRTGLPGVYEQYF. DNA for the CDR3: TGTGCCAGCAGCCAGGGAAGAACAGGGCTGCCTGGGGTCTACGAGCAGTACTTC.

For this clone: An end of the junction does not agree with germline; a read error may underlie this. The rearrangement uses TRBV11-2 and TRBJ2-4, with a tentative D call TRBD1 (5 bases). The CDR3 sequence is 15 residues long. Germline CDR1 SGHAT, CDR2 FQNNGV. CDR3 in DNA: TGTGCCAGCAGCCTCAGGGCCCTTGGGAAAAACAGTCAGTACTTC. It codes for CASSLRALGKNSQYF.

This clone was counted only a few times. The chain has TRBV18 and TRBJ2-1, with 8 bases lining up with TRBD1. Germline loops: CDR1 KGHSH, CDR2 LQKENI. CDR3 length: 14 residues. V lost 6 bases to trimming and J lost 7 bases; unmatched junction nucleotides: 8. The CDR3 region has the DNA TGTGCCAGCTCGCCTCAGGGGGCGCAGAATGAGCAGTTCTTC. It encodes CASSPQGAQNEQFF.

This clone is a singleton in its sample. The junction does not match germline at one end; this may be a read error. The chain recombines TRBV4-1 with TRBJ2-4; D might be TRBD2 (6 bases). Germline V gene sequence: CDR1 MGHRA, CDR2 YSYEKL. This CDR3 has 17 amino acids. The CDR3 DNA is TGCGCCAGCACGCCGGTCCCGGGGGACCTAGCCAAAAACAGTCAGTACTTC. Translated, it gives CASTPVPGDLAKNSQYF.

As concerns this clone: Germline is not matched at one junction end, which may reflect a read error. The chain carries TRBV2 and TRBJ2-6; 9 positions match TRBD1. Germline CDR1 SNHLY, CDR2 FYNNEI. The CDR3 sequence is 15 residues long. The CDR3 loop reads CASSHRGLGANGLTF. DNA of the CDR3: TGTGCCAGCAGTCACAGGGGGCTTGGGGCCAACGGCCTGACTTTC.

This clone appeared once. CDR3 residues: CASRNDRAEQYF. CDR3 sequence (DNA): TGTGCCAGTAGAAACGACAGGGCCGAGCAGTACTTC. The rearrangement joins TRBV19 to TRBJ2-7, with TRBD1 identical over 7 bases. CDR3 length: 12 residues. With 6 bases clipped from V and 6 bases from J, the junction kept 5 bases outside the gene matches. CDR1 is LNHDA and CDR2 is SQIVND in the germline V gene (reference sequence). Together with reference TRBV19 and TRBJ2-7, the CDR3 gives the full variable domain: DGGITQSPKYLFRKEGQNVTLSCEQNLNHDAMYWYRQDPGQGLRLIYYSQIVNDFQKGDIAEGYSVSREKKESFPLTVTSAQKNPTAFYLCASRNDRAEQYFGPGTRLTVT.

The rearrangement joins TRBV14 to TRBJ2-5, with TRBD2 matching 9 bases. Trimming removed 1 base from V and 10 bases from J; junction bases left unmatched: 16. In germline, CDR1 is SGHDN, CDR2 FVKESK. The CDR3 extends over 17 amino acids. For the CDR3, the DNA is TGTGCCAGCAGCCAAGGCACCTTCCGCGGGAGGGCCTTGAGCCAGTACTTC. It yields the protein CASSQGTFRGRALSQYF.

The CDR3 loop reads CATSRDRVQGADTQYF. The CDR3 region has the DNA TGTGCCACCAGCAGAGATCGAGTACAGGGAGCAGATACGCAGTATTTT. The rearrangement uses TRBV15 and TRBJ2-3; D might be TRBD1 (6 bases). V was clipped by 0 bases and J by 4 bases, with 14 bases between them. CDR1 is LNHNV and CDR2 is YYDKDF in the germline V gene (reference sequence). The CDR3 runs to 16 residues.